This T cell receptor (beta chain) emerged from a study of OX40 agonist ivuxolimab in advanced cancers. Study background: Partial responses occurred in Three dose-escalation patients, one with hepatocellular carcinoma and two with cutaneous melanoma.

Points from the study as a whole: There were also nonresponders showing low normalized T-cell clonal expansion.

Method: immunoSEQ multiplex PCR; TCRdb's copy keeps in-frame clones and lacks some. The repertoire holds fewer than 85,000 clones, about nine tenths seen once, with over 2.5% in the top ten. Of note for this clone: What it binds is unknown.

J gave up 0 bases and V 8 bases, and 3 bases lay outside the gene matches. The CDR3 is 13 residues long. The germline CDR1 and CDR2 sequences are LNHNV and YYDKDF (reference sequence). Specimen: CD4+ or CD8+ T cells sorted from blood, collected in a trial of the OX40 agonist ivuxolimab. The chain recombines TRBV15 with TRBJ1-1, with 7 bases aligning to TRBD1. The sequence was collected from an adult with an advanced solid tumor such as melanoma, head and neck, liver or kidney cancer. The CDR3 region has the DNA TGTGCCACCGGGGACAGAATGAACACTGAAGCTTTCTTT. Its translation is CATGDRMNTEAFF.